Listed below are T cell receptor beta chains from one sample, sequenced in a study of blood T cell repertoires in COVID-19. Method: immunoSEQ multiplex PCR; TCRdb's copy keeps in-frame clones and lacks some. The data hold around 130,000 clones, with about four fifths observed a single time. Sequencing was carried out using peripheral blood. The receptors were sampled from an elderly woman with acute or convalescent COVID-19. CDR3s include the opening cysteine and the closing phenylalanine or tryptophan. D genes are given only for firm matches. Only some rows state a clone size, as once, few, many or a class for expanded clones.

abundance	j_gene	v_gene	d_gene	CDR3aa	CDR3nt
.	TRBJ1-1	TRBV19	TRBD1	CASSIGQGRNTEAFF	TGTGCCAGTAGTATAGGACAGGGGAGAAACACTGAAGCTTTCTTT
once	TRBJ1-5	TRBV15	.	CATSRDGRGNQPQHF	TGTGCCACCAGCAGAGATGGGAGGGGCAATCAGCCCCAGCATTTT
.	TRBJ1-1	TRBV10-1	.	CASSESMTGTEAFF	TGCGCCAGCAGTGAGTCGATGACCGGGACTGAAGCTTTCTTT
.	TRBJ2-7	TRBV7-2	.	CASSPPQIATEQYF	TGTGCCAGCAGCCCTCCCCAAATCGCTACGGAGCAGTACTTC
once	TRBJ1-5	TRBV19	.	CASSMAGTNSAQPQHF	TGTGCCAGTAGTATGGCCGGGACAAACTCGGCTCAGCCCCAGCATTTT
.	TRBJ2-1	TRBV7-2	TRBD2	CASSSFGGAGVVHEQFF	TGTGCCAGCAGCTCATTTGGCGGAGCGGGGGTAGTCCATGAGCAGTTCTTC
.	TRBJ1-1	TRBV2	.	CASSELGGEVRGNTEAFF	TGTGCCAGCAGTGAACTTGGGGGGGAGGTTAGAGGGAACACTGAAGCTTTCTTT
.	TRBJ2-3	TRBV4-3	TRBD1	CASSQGQTKGTDTQYF	TGCGCCAGCAGCCAGGGACAGACAAAGGGCACAGATACGCAGTATTTT
.	TRBJ2-7	TRBV7-2	TRBD2	CASSFGGGVIYEQYF	TGTGCCAGCAGCTTCGGGGGAGGGGTAATCTACGAGCAGTACTTC
.	TRBJ1-2	TRBV30	TRBD1	CAWITTGVFVGYTF	TGTGCCTGGATCACGACAGGGGTCTTCGTAGGCTACACCTTC
.	TRBJ1-1	TRBV21-1	.	CASSIIYRGMNTEAFF	TGTGCCAGCAGCATAATTTACAGGGGTATGAACACTGAAGCTTTCTTT
few	TRBJ2-7	TRBV27	.	CASSDRGTSSYEQYF	TGTGCCAGCAGTGACCGAGGGACATCCTCCTACGAGCAGTACTTC
.	TRBJ2-7	TRBV3-1/TRBV3-2	TRBD2	CASNMGGLGGHEQYF	TGTGCCAGCAACATGGGGGGACTAGGCGGCCACGAGCAGTACTTC
.	TRBJ2-1	TRBV7-8	TRBD2	CASSLDGGRAGEQFF	TGTGCCAGCAGCTTAGATGGCGGGAGGGCGGGTGAGCAGTTCTTC
.	TRBJ2-1	TRBV2	TRBD2	CASRATSGAYNEQFF	TGTGCCAGCAGAGCTACTAGCGGGGCCTACAATGAGCAGTTCTTC
.	TRBJ2-1	TRBV30	TRBD2	CAWGDLAVHNEQFF	TGTGCCTGGGGGGACCTAGCGGTCCACAATGAGCAGTTCTTC
.	TRBJ1-3	TRBV4-3	TRBD1	CASSQLGTGAGNTIYF	TGCGCCAGCAGCCAACTAGGGACAGGGGCTGGAAACACCATATATTTT
few	TRBJ1-2	TRBV7-9	.	CASSARQMNYGYTF	TGTGCCAGCAGCGCCCGACAGATGAACTATGGCTACACCTTC
.	TRBJ2-2	TRBV9	TRBD2	CASSERPGGGSGELFF	TGTGCCAGCAGCGAGAGGCCCGGGGGGGGAAGCGGGGAGCTGTTTTTT
.	TRBJ2-7	TRBV18	TRBD2	CASSPTSVVSYEQYF	TGTGCCAGCTCACCAACTAGCGTAGTCTCCTACGAGCAGTACTTC
.	TRBJ2-1	TRBV7-2	TRBD1	CASSPTRQGYNEQFF	TGTGCCAGCAGCCCGACGAGACAGGGCTACAATGAGCAGTTCTTC
.	TRBJ2-7	TRBV7-2	TRBD1	CASSLTSGRGQGYEQYF	TGTGCCAGCAGCTTAACCTCGGGGAGGGGACAGGGCTACGAGCAGTACTTC
.	TRBJ1-2	TRBV12-3/TRBV12-4	.	CASSPMAGDGYTF	TGTGCCAGCAGTCCTATGGCCGGGGATGGCTACACCTTC
.	TRBJ2-7	TRBV19	TRBD1	CASSIGGTGYEQYF	TGTGCCAGTAGTATAGGAGGGACAGGCTACGAGCAGTACTTC
.	TRBJ1-1	TRBV4-3	.	CASSQDRGDTEAFF	TGCGCCAGCAGCCAAGACCGGGGGGACACTGAAGCTTTCTTT
.	TRBJ2-7	TRBV30	.	CAWRGLAYEQYF	TGTGCCTGGCGGGGGTTAGCCTACGAGCAGTACTTC
.	TRBJ1-5	TRBV30	.	CAWSVGGPNQPQHF	TGTGCCTGGAGTGTGGGGGGACCCAATCAGCCCCAGCATTTT
.	TRBJ2-7	TRBV11-2	TRBD2	CASESSGGRGEQYF	TGTGCCAGCGAATCTAGCGGGGGCCGGGGCGAGCAGTACTTC
.	TRBJ1-6	TRBV4-1	.	CASSQVGQGYNSPLHF	TGCGCCAGCAGCCAAGTGGGGCAGGGATATAATTCACCCCTCCACTTT
once	TRBJ2-7	TRBV5-5	.	CASSFRDEGEGYEQYF	TGTGCCAGCAGCTTTAGGGATGAGGGGGAGGGCTACGAGCAGTACTTC
.	TRBJ2-3	TRBV30	TRBD1	CAWGQGAGTDTQYF	TGTGCCTGGGGACAGGGGGCCGGCACAGATACGCAGTATTTT
.	TRBJ2-1	TRBV27	TRBD2	CASSLWGLADNNEQFF	TGTGCCAGCAGTTTATGGGGACTAGCGGACAACAATGAGCAGTTCTTC
.	TRBJ1-5	TRBV30	.	CAWSVANYQPQHF	TGTGCCTGGAGTGTAGCGAATTATCAGCCCCAGCATTTT
.	TRBJ1-4	TRBV19	TRBD1	CASRRQGGEKLFF	TGTGCCAGTAGAAGACAGGGAGGTGAAAAACTGTTTTTT
.	TRBJ1-1	TRBV9	TRBD1	CASSAKQGLNTEAFF	TGTGCCAGCAGCGCGAAACAGGGGCTGAACACTGAAGCTTTCTTT
.	TRBJ1-2	TRBV6-7	.	CASSTPPGDYGYTF	TGTGCCAGCAGTACCCCCCCCGGGGACTATGGCTACACCTTC
.	TRBJ2-7	TRBV11-2	TRBD2	CASSLRGGAPYEQYF	TGTGCCAGCAGCCTCCGCGGGGGGGCCCCCTACGAGCAGTACTTC
once	TRBJ1-4	TRBV6-5	TRBD1	CASMWYGQGNEKLFF	TGTGCCAGCATGTGGTACGGACAGGGAAATGAAAAACTGTTTTTT
.	TRBJ2-1	TRBV27	.	CASMDSGGPYNEQFF	TGTGCCAGCATGGACAGCGGAGGACCCTACAATGAGCAGTTCTTC
once	TRBJ1-4	TRBV4-1	TRBD1	CASSQDPGDRGWNEKLFF	TGCGCCAGCAGCCAAGATCCGGGGGACAGGGGGTGGAATGAAAAACTGTTTTTT
.	TRBJ1-6	TRBV7-9	.	CASSLYPGPSSYNSPLHF	TGTGCCAGCAGCTTATATCCAGGCCCCAGCTCCTATAATTCACCCCTCCACTTT
.	TRBJ2-2	TRBV6-5	.	CASSYSLEGPGELFF	TGTGCCAGCAGTTACTCGCTCGAGGGCCCCGGGGAGCTGTTTTTT
.	TRBJ2-7	TRBV7-2	.	CASSLEGTSYEQYF	TGTGCCAGCAGCTTAGAGGGGACATCTTACGAGCAGTACTTC
.	TRBJ1-3	TRBV11-2	.	CASSSPNGGRRNTIYF	TGTGCCAGCAGCTCGCCTAATGGGGGGAGGAGAAACACCATATATTTT
.	TRBJ2-4	TRBV19	TRBD2	CASSMSPSGNIQYF	TGTGCCAGTAGTATGTCCCCTAGCGGGAACATTCAGTACTTC
few	TRBJ1-5	TRBV19	TRBD1	CASSPTTGQGFGNQPQHF	TGTGCCAGTAGCCCCACTACGGGACAGGGTTTTGGCAATCAGCCCCAGCATTTT
.	TRBJ1-6	TRBV30	.	CAWQWQGGSPLHF	TGTGCCTGGCAATGGCAGGGCGGATCACCCCTCCACTTT